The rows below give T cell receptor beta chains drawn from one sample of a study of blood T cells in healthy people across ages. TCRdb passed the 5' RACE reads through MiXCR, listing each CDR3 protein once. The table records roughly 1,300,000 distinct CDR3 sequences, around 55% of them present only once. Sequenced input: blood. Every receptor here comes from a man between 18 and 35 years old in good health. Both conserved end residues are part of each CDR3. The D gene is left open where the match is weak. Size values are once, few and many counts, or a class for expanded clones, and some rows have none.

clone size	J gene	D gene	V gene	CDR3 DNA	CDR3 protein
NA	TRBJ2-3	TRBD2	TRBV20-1	TGCAGTGCTGCCGAGACTAGCGTCCGCACAGATACGCAGTATTTT	CSAAETSVRTDTQYF
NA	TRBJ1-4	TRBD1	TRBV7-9	TGTGCCAGCAGCTTTAATCCGGGACAGGGCTCTGAAAAACTGTTTTTT	CASSFNPGQGSEKLFF
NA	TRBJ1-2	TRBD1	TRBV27	TGTGCCAGCAGCCGGGACAGGACGGGCTATGGCTACACCTTC	CASSRDRTGYGYTF
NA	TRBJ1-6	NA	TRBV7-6	TGTGCCAGCAGCTTAGTAACAGGCAACTCCTATAATTCACCCCTCCACTTT	CASSLVTGNSYNSPLHF
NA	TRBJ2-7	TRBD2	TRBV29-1	TGCAGCGTTGAAGTGGGAGGGAACTACGAGCAGTACTTC	CSVEVGGNYEQYF
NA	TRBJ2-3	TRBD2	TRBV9	TGTGCCAGCAGTGCGGGACTAGCGGTGAGCACAGATACGCAGTATTTT	CASSAGLAVSTDTQYF
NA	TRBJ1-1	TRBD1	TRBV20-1	TGCAGTGCTTACGACAGGGTAGACACTGAAGCTTTCTTT	CSAYDRVDTEAFF
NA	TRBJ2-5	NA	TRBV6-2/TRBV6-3	TGTACCAGCAGAGACCCCTCGGGGGAGCAGTACTTC	CTSRDPSGEQYF
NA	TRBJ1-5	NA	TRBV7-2	TGTGCCAGCTGCCCCGCTACAGGGACCAATCAGCCCCAGCATTTT	CASCPATGTNQPQHF
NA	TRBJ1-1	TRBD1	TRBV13	TGTGCCAGCAGCTCGCCATCCGGGACAGGGCCTGAAGCTTTCTTT	CASSSPSGTGPEAFF
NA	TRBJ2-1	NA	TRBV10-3	TGTGCCATCAGTGACAGGGATTTCGGTGAGCAGTTCTTC	CAISDRDFGEQFF
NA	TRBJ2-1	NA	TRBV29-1	TGCAGCGTTGTCCTAGCTAGTACCGACAATGAGCAGTTCTTC	CSVVLASTDNEQFF
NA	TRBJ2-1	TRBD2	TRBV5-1	TGCGCCAGCAGACCTATTAGCGGGGGTGACAATGAGCAGTTCTTC	CASRPISGGDNEQFF
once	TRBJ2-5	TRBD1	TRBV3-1	TGTGCCAGCAGCGTGACAGGGGTGGAGGAGACCCAGTACTTC	CASSVTGVEETQYF
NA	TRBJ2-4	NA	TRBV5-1	TGCGCCAGAACATTCGAGCGAATCCGGGCGGAGAACATTCAGTACTTC	CARTFERIRAENIQYF
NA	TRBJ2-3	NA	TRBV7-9	TGTGCCACCCCGTCTGTCGGGGGAAGCGATTTTGGAGATACGCAGTATTTT	CATPSVGGSDFGDTQYF
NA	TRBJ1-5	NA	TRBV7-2	TGTGCCAGCAGCTCAGGGTTAAATCAGCCCCAGCATTTT	CASSSGLNQPQHF
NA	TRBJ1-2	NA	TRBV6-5	TGTGCCAGCGGGGGTGGGAGAGCTAACTATGGCTACACCTTC	CASGGGRANYGYTF